This T cell receptor beta chain was captured by sequencing in a study of beta chain features in type 1 diabetes. At the level of the study: Patients looked much like healthy donors when it came to age, gender and cell yields.

Staining for CD45RO/CCR7/CD25/CD127/CD95/CD27 allowed sorting of CD4+ naive, central memory, regulatory and stem cell-like memory cells. There are 17 residues in the CDR3. Trimming left V 3 bases short and J 0 bases short, with 18 bases between. From germline, CDR1 is GTSNPN and CDR2 SVGIG (reference sequence). The isolated RNA, all of it, was reverse transcribed, so expressed TCRB transcripts were what got sequenced. TCRdb's copy holds only in-frame clones and misses some; the assay was immunoSEQ multiplex PCR. The sample has approximately 250,000 clones, over 8.5% seen once; the top ten hold about 0.03%.

This sequence was found in a woman aged 18-29 years in good health. Sequenced: naive CD4+ T cells from blood. The chain has TRBV30 and TRBJ2-1, with a weak D call TRBD2 (6 bases). CDR3 DNA sequence: TGTGCCTGGAGATCCTTCGGGACTCCGAGCTCCTACAATGAGCAGTTCTTC. This gives the protein CAWRSFGTPSSYNEQFF.